This TCR beta chain is from a study of cytomegalovirus exposure and HLA in healthy donors. Study-level information: In a previous analysis, some 110 million unique TCR beta sequences were found from roughly 180 million T cells.

60 Vbeta and 13 Jbeta primers were used in PCR. The repertoire was sequenced with immunoSEQ multiplex PCR; TCRdb's copy has only in-frame clones and lacks some. The table shows about 98,000 clones, with under 80% occurring only once. This TCR was recovered from a human donor in good health. The sample comprised PBMCs.

The CDR3, as DNA: TGTGCCAGCAGCTTAGGCCGATCCAGGACAGATAGCAATCAGCCCCAGCATTTT. It specifies CASSLGRSRTDSNQPQHF. This rearrangement joins TRBV7-8 to TRBJ1-5; possibly TRBD1 for D (6 bases). The CDR3 sequence is 18 residues long. Germline CDR1 is SGHVS and CDR2 is FQNEAQ. Trimming took 1 base from V and 0 from J, leaving 16 bases between them.